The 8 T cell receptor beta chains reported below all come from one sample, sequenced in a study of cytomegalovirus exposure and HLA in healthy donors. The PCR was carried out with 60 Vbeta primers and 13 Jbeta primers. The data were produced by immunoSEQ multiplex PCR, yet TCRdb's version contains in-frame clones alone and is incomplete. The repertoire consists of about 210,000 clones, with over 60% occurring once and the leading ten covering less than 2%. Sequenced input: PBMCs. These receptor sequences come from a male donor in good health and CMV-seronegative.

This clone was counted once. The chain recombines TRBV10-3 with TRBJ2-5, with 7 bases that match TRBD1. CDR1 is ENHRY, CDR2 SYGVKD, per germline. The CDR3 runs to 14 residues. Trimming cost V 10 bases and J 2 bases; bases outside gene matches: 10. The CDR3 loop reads CATQPKGQQETQYF. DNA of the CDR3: TGTGCCACCCAACCCAAGGGACAGCAAGAGACCCAGTACTTC.

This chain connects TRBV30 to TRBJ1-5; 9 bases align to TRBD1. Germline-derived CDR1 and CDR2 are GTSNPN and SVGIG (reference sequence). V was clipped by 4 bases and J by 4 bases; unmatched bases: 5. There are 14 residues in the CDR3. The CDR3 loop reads CAWNSQGANQPQHF. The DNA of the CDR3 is TGTGCCTGGAATTCACAGGGGGCGAATCAGCCCCAGCATTTT. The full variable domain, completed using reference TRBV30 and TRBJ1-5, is SQTIHQWPATLVQPVGSPLSLECTVEGTSNPNLYWYRQAAGRGLQLLFYSVGIGQISSEVPQNLSASRPQDRQFILSSKKLLLSDSGFYLCAWNSQGANQPQHFGDGTRLSIL.

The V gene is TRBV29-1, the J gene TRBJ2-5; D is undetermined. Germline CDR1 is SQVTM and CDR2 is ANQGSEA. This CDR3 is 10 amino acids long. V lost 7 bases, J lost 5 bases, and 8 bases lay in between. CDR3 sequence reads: CSGKEETQYF. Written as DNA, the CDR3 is TGCAGCGGGAAGGAGGAGACCCAGTACTTC.

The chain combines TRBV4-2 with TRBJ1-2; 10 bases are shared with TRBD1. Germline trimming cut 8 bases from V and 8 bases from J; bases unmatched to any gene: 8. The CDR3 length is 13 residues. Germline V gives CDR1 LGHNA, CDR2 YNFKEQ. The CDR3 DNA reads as TGTGCCAGCCTAGGGACAGGGGTGAAGGGCTACACCTTC. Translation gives CASLGTGVKGYTF.

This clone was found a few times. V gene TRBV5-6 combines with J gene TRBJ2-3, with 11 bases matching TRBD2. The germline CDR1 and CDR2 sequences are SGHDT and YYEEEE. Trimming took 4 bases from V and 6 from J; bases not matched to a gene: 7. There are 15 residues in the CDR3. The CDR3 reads CASSIAGGSPDTQYF. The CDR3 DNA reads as TGTGCCAGCAGCATAGCGGGGGGGTCCCCCGATACGCAGTATTTT.

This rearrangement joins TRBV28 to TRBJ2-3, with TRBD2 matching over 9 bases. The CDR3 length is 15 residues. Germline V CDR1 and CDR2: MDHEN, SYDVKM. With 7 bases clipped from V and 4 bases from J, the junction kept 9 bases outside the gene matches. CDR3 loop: CASTLVAGAPDTQYF. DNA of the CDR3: TGTGCCAGCACCCTCGTAGCGGGAGCACCAGATACGCAGTATTTT.

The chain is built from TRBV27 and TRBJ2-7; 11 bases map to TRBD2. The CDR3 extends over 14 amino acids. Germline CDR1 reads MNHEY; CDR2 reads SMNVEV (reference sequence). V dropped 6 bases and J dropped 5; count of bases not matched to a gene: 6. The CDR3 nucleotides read TGTGCCAGCAGAACTAGCGGGAGTGTTAACGAGCAGTACTTC. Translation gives CASRTSGSVNEQYF.

The CDR3 DNA reads as TGTGCCAGCTCACTAGCGGGGGGCCCTAGCACAGATACGCAGTATTTT. It yields the protein CASSLAGGPSTDTQYF. This chain links TRBV18 with TRBJ2-3; 10 nucleotides match TRBD2. Trimming cost V 4 bases and J 0 bases; bases outside gene matches: 4. Germline CDR1 reads KGHSH; CDR2 reads LQKENI. The CDR3 runs 16 residues.